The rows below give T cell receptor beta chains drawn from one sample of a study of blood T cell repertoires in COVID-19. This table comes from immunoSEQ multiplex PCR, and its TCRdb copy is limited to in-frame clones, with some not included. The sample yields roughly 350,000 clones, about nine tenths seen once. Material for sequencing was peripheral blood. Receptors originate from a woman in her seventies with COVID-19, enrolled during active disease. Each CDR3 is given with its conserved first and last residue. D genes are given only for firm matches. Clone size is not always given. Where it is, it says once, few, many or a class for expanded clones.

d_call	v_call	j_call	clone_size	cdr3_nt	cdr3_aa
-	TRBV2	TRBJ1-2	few	TGTGCCAGCCGTAGGGAGTCTAACTATGGCTACACCTTC	CASRRESNYGYTF
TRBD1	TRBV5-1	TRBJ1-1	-	TGCGCCAGCAGCTTGGAGGGGACAGCAACCCTCATGAACACTGAAGCTTTCTTT	CASSLEGTATLMNTEAFF
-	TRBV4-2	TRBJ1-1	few	TGTGCCAGCAGCCGGGGACAAATGAACACTGAAGCTTTCTTT	CASSRGQMNTEAFF
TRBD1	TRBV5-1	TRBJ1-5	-	TGCGCCAGCAGCTTGCCTCGGGACAGGGGGGCCGGGCCCCAGCATTTT	CASSLPRDRGAGPQHF
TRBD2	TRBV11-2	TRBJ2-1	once	TGTGCCAGCAGCCCCTTTAGCGGGGGGGCAGTTGAGCAGTTCTTC	CASSPFSGGAVEQFF
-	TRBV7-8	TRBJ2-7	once	TGTGCCAGCACCCAAGGACAGTTGCACGAGCAGTACTTC	CASTQGQLHEQYF
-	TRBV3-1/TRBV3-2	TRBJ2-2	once	TGTGCCAGCAGCCAAGATACTACCGGGGAGCTGTTTTTT	CASSQDTTGELFF
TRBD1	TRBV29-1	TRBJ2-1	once	TGCGTGGGACAGGGTGGGGGTGAGCAGTTCTTC	CVGQGGGEQFF
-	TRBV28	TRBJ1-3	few	TGTGCCAGCAGATTGCAGGGCAGAAACACCATATATTTT	CASRLQGRNTIYF
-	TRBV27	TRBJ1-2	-	TGTGCCAGCAGTGGCTCGCAGGGTTATGGCTACACCTTC	CASSGSQGYGYTF
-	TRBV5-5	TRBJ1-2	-	TGTGCCAGCAGCCTAGGGGCATACTATGGCTACACCTTC	CASSLGAYYGYTF
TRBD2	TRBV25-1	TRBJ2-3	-	TGTGCCAGCAGTGAAGGAGCGGGGGCCCGCACAGATACGCAGTATTTT	CASSEGAGARTDTQYF
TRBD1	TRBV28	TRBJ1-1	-	TGTGCCAGCAGTTTTAACAGGGGGCAGAACACTGAAGCTTTCTTT	CASSFNRGQNTEAFF
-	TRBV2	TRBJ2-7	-	TGTGCCAGCAAGACGGTGGCGGTCTCCTACGAGCAGTACTTC	CASKTVAVSYEQYF
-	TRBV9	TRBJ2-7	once	TGTGCCAGCGTCCTACAGGGCACCCAGTACTTC	CASVLQGTQYF
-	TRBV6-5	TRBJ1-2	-	TGTGCCTGCTTGGCCGATAATAACTATGGCTACACCTTC	CACLADNNYGYTF
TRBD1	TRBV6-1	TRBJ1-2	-	TGTGCCAGCAGTGAACCACAGGGGGTACATGGCTACACCTTC	CASSEPQGVHGYTF
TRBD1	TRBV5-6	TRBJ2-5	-	TGTGCCAGCAGCTTGGTGGGGACAGGGGGCGGAGAGACCCAGTACTTC	CASSLVGTGGGETQYF
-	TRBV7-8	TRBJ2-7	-	TGTGCCAGCAGCTTAGCTGGGCCAACCTACGAGCAGTACTTC	CASSLAGPTYEQYF
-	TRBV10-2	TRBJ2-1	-	TGCGCCAGCAGTGAGTCGGCTAGCTCCTACAATGAGCAGTTCTTC	CASSESASSYNEQFF
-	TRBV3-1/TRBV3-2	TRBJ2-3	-	TGTGCCAGCAGCCCGCAGGGAGATACGCAGTATTTT	CASSPQGDTQYF
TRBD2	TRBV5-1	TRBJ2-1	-	TGCGCCAGCAGCTTGGAGACTAGCGGGGGGGCATTCTACAATGAGCAGTTCTTC	CASSLETSGGAFYNEQFF
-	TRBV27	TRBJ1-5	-	TGTGCCAGCAGTTATGGGAGAGATCAGCCCCAGCATTTT	CASSYGRDQPQHF
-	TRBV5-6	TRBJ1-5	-	TGTGCCAGCAGTTCAGGGTACAATCAGCCCCAGCATTTT	CASSSGYNQPQHF
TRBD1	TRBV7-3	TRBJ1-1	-	TGTGCCAGCAGCTTAGGGACAGGGAGGGAAGCTTTCTTT	CASSLGTGREAFF
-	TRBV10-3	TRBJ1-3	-	TGTGCCATTGGGACTGGCTCTGGAAACACCATATATTTT	CAIGTGSGNTIYF
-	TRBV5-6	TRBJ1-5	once	TGTGCCAGCAGCTTGTACAGTAGCAATCAGCCCCAGCATTTT	CASSLYSSNQPQHF
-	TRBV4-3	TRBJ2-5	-	TGCGCCAGCAGCCAAGATCTCCTAATTCAAGAGACCCAGTACTTC	CASSQDLLIQETQYF
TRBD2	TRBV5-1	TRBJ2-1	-	TGCGCCAGCAGCTTAAGTAGCGGGGGGAGAGATGAGCAGTTCTTC	CASSLSSGGRDEQFF
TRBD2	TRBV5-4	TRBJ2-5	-	TGTGCCAGCAGCCCTAGCGGGGGCCAAGAGACCCAGTACTTC	CASSPSGGQETQYF
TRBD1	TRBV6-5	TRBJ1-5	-	TGTGCCAGCAGTACGACAGGGACGGGCAATCAGCCCCAGCATTTT	CASSTTGTGNQPQHF